This T cell receptor (beta chain) was obtained from a study of T cell clones after liver transplantation. This clone was picked up a small number of times. Its matching antigen is unknown. Study conclusions and caveats: Circulating graft-donor-reactive CD4 TCRbeta sequences fell significantly post-transplant in 5 of 8 subjects. The donor-reactive repertoire was only partly measurable in two subjects, lacking donor cells.

Method: immunoSEQ multiplex PCR; TCRdb's copy keeps in-frame clones and lacks some. The table records over 50,000 clones, 80% to 90% of them present only once. CDR3 size: 15 residues. Germline values: CDR1 MNHEY, CDR2 SMNVEV (reference sequence). The V end lost 3 bases, the J end lost 1 base, and 13 bases lay between the germline ends. The V gene is TRBV27, the J gene TRBJ2-7, with TRBD1 as a possible D gene (6 bases). The receptor was derived from a human patient who received a liver transplant. The graft donor may have contributed some T cells. Sequences were derived from CD8+ T cells from blood, sampled 12 months after liver transplant. The CDR3 loop is CASSLGASPSYEQYF. CDR3 bases: TGTGCCAGCAGTTTGGGGGCGTCCCCTTCCTACGAGCAGTACTTC.